A selection of T cell receptor beta chains follows, all from one sample in a study of OX40 agonist ivuxolimab in advanced cancers. Repertoires were generated with immunoSEQ multiplex PCR, while TCRdb's copy carries only in-frame clones and drops some. The sample holds approximately 82,000 clones, 90% to 95% seen once. The source was CD4+ or CD8+ T cells sorted from blood, collected in a trial of the OX40 agonist ivuxolimab. These receptors all come from an adult with an advanced solid tumor such as melanoma, head and neck, liver or kidney cancer. The CDR3 runs from the conserved cysteine through the conserved F or W. The order of the fields is J gene, D gene, V gene, clone size, CDR3 protein, CDR3 DNA. A D gene is named only where the DNA matches it firmly. Clone sizes are given selectively: once, few, many, or a class where the clone is expanded.

TRBJ2-1	-	TRBV28	-	CASSLERRASYNEQFF	TGTGCCAGCAGTTTAGAGCGCAGGGCCTCCTACAATGAGCAGTTCTTC
TRBJ1-6	-	TRBV27	once	CASRGRGLRSSYNSPLHF	TGTGCCAGCAGAGGCCGGGGCCTTAGGAGCTCCTATAATTCACCCCTCCACTTT
TRBJ1-4	-	TRBV27	-	CASSFTGKSEKLFF	TGTGCCAGCAGTTTTACAGGGAAGAGTGAAAAACTGTTTTTT
TRBJ2-1	TRBD2	TRBV5-1	-	CASSSTGTGFPGLAGGRSYNEQFF	TGCGCCAGCAGCTCAACCGGGACAGGTTTCCCGGGACTAGCGGGGGGGCGCTCCTACAATGAGCAGTTCTTC
TRBJ2-7	-	TRBV11-3	-	CASSPGVGPSYEQYF	TGTGCCAGCAGCCCAGGGGTGGGACCATCCTACGAGCAGTACTTC
TRBJ2-7	TRBD2	TRBV4-1	-	CASSQRGLAGGISYEQYF	TGCGCCAGCAGCCAAAGGGGCCTAGCGGGGGGTATCTCCTACGAGCAGTACTTC
TRBJ2-1	TRBD2	TRBV14	-	CASSQAGLAGPTSDEQFF	TGTGCCAGCAGCCAGGCGGGACTAGCGGGACCCACGAGCGATGAGCAGTTCTTC
TRBJ1-1	-	TRBV6-1	-	CASSTRGGEAFF	TGTGCCAGCAGCACCAGGGGCGGGGAAGCTTTCTTT
TRBJ2-1	-	TRBV6-5	-	CASSYSAWAPYNEQFF	TGTGCCAGCAGTTACTCGGCCTGGGCCCCCTACAATGAGCAGTTCTTC
TRBJ2-7	-	TRBV25-1	-	CASSADYGGYEQYF	TGTGCCAGCAGCGCTGACTATGGCGGCTACGAGCAGTACTTC
TRBJ1-6	-	TRBV5-5	-	CASSMTDYHNSPLHF	TGTGCCAGCAGCATGACAGATTACCATAATTCACCCCTCCACTTT
TRBJ2-2	TRBD1	TRBV12-5	-	CASGFLLTGANTGELFF	TGTGCTAGTGGTTTCCTTCTGACAGGGGCGAACACCGGGGAGCTGTTTTTT
TRBJ1-1	-	TRBV5-4	-	CASSLEYVNTEAFF	TGTGCCAGCAGCTTGGAGTACGTCAACACTGAAGCTTTCTTT
TRBJ1-6	-	TRBV28	-	CASTNKVRNSPLHF	TGTGCCAGCACGAACAAGGTCCGTAATTCACCCCTCCACTTT
TRBJ1-4	TRBD1	TRBV7-8	-	CASSYGTGGWKLFF	TGTGCCAGCAGCTACGGGACAGGGGGCTGGAAACTGTTTTTT
TRBJ1-5	-	TRBV5-6	-	CASSLDSPADQPQHF	TGTGCCAGCAGCTTGGACAGTCCGGCAGATCAGCCCCAGCATTTT
TRBJ2-7	TRBD2	TRBV19	-	CASSTASGSSYEQYF	TGTGCCAGTAGTACGGCTAGCGGCAGCTCCTACGAGCAGTACTTC
TRBJ1-1	TRBD1	TRBV27	-	CASSLSGGTEAFF	TGTGCCAGCAGCTTATCAGGGGGGACTGAAGCTTTCTTT
TRBJ2-1	-	TRBV27	-	CASSFLGPDNEQFF	TGTGCCAGCAGTTTCCTGGGACCCGACAATGAGCAGTTCTTC
TRBJ1-5	-	TRBV5-4	-	CASSLGPAGQPQHF	TGTGCCAGCAGCTTGGGGCCCGCGGGTCAGCCCCAGCATTTT
TRBJ2-1	-	TRBV28	-	CASSRREWSYNEQFF	TGTGCCAGCAGTCGACGGGAGTGGTCCTACAATGAGCAGTTCTTC
TRBJ2-7	TRBD2	TRBV28	-	CASSPIAGAYEQYF	TGTGCCAGCAGTCCTATAGCGGGAGCCTACGAGCAGTACTTC
TRBJ1-1	-	TRBV5-8	-	CASSHGVRLNTEAFF	TGTGCCAGCAGCCACGGGGTCCGCCTGAACACTGAAGCTTTCTTT
TRBJ1-1	TRBD1	TRBV5-6	-	CASSYRYRGGDTEAFF	TGTGCCAGCAGCTACCGCTACAGGGGAGGCGACACTGAAGCTTTCTTT
TRBJ1-5	-	TRBV10-2	-	CASSESRVNQPQHF	TGCGCCAGCAGTGAGTCAAGGGTGAATCAGCCCCAGCATTTT
TRBJ2-1	-	TRBV15	-	CATSREVGGPHEQFF	TGTGCCACCAGCAGAGAAGTGGGGGGGCCCCATGAGCAGTTCTTC
TRBJ2-3	TRBD1	TRBV6-5	-	CASRRMTGADTQYF	TGTGCCAGCAGAAGAATGACAGGGGCAGATACGCAGTATTTT
TRBJ1-2	-	TRBV4-3	-	CASSGERASGYTF	TGCGCCAGCAGCGGGGAACGGGCAAGTGGCTACACCTTC
TRBJ1-2	TRBD1	TRBV6-5	-	CASSSRDRGYGYTF	TGTGCCAGCAGCTCCCGGGACAGGGGCTATGGCTACACCTTC
TRBJ1-3	-	TRBV19	-	CASSGPTHSGNTIYF	TGTGCCAGTAGTGGACCGACACACTCTGGAAACACCATATATTTT
TRBJ2-7	TRBD2	TRBV19	-	CASSMGPSGSYEQYF	TGTGCCAGTAGTATGGGCCCTAGCGGGAGCTACGAGCAGTACTTC